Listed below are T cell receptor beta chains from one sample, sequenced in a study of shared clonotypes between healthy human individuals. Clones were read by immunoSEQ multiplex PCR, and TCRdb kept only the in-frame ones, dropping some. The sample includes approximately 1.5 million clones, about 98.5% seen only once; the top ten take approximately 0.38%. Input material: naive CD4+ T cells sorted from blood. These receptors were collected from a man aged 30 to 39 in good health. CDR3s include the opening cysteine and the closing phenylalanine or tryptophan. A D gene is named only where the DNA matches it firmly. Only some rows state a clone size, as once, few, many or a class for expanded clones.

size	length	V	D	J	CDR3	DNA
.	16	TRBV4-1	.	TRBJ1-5	CASSPIAGANNQPQHF	TGCGCCAGCAGCCCTATAGCCGGGGCGAACAATCAGCCCCAGCATTTT
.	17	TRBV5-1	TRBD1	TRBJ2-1	CASSLNRGLDSYNEQFF	TGCGCCAGCAGCTTGAACAGGGGGCTTGACTCCTACAATGAGCAGTTCTTC
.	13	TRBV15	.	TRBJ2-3	CATSRDMGDTQYF	TGTGCCACCAGCAGAGATATGGGGGATACGCAGTATTTT
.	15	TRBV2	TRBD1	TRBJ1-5	CASRETGARNQPQHF	TGTGCCAGCAGGGAAACAGGGGCCCGCAATCAGCCCCAGCATTTT
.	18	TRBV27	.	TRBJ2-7	CASRSLGVTWGTLYEQYF	TGTGCCAGCAGATCCTTAGGGGTGACATGGGGGACCCTCTACGAGCAGTACTTC
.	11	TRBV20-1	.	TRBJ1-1	CSAKGGTEAFF	TGCAGTGCTAAAGGGGGCACTGAAGCTTTCTTT
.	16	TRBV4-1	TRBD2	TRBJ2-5	CASSQGPGGYQETQYF	TGCGCCAGCAGCCAAGGACCCGGGGGGTACCAAGAGACCCAGTACTTC
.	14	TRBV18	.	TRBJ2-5	CASSPGTPQETQYF	TGTGCCAGCTCACCCGGGACGCCCCAAGAGACCCAGTACTTC
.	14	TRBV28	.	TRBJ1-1	CASSLGPGRTEAFF	TGTGCCAGCAGTTTAGGACCGGGCAGGACTGAAGCTTTCTTT
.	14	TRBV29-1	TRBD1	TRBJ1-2	CSAIPRDRLGGYTF	TGCAGCGCGATTCCGAGGGACAGGCTGGGAGGCTACACCTTC
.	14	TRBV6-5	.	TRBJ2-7	CASSGPSHSYEQYF	TGTGCCAGCAGCGGGCCTAGCCACTCCTACGAGCAGTACTTC
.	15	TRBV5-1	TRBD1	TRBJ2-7	CASSLDGTGAREQYF	TGCGCCAGCAGCTTAGACGGGACAGGGGCCCGCGAGCAGTACTTC
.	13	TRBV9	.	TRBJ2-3	CASSTTGTDTQYF	TGTGCCAGCAGCACCACAGGGACAGATACGCAGTATTTT
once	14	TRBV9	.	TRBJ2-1	CASSEQSSYNEQFF	TGTGCCAGCAGCGAACAGAGCTCCTACAATGAGCAGTTCTTC
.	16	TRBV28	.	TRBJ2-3	CASSLWRTSFTDTQYF	TGTGCCAGCAGTTTGTGGCGAACCTCTTTCACAGATACGCAGTATTTT
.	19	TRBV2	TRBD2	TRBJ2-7	CASSDAPGLAGRAGYEQYF	TGTGCCAGCAGTGACGCCCCGGGACTAGCGGGAAGGGCAGGGTACGAGCAGTACTTC
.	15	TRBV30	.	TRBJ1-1	CAWSVLDSRNTEAFF	TGTGCCTGGAGTGTACTGGACAGCAGGAACACTGAAGCTTTCTTT
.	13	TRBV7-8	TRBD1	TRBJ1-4	CASSYTPGTELFF	TGTGCCAGCAGCTACACCCCCGGGACAGAACTGTTTTTT